The entry that follows covers one T cell receptor beta chain sequence. Its antigen is not known. The CDR3 consists of 16 residues. Germline V gene lookup returns CDR1 SGHTA and CDR2 FQGNSA. J was trimmed by 1 base and V by 3 bases; bases with no gene match: 7. The data were obtained in a study of CD8 T cells in ankylosing spondylitis. The study's findings and limits: Reports of some motif variants in reactive arthritis synovial fluid and blood predate this one. Disease-linked clones were found to be CD8+ and relatively rare in peripheral blood.

MiXCR, run by TCRdb on the 5' RACE reads, gives a single entry per CDR3 protein. The sample gives about 150,000 distinct CDR3 sequences, under 45% of which show up once; over 12% is in the top ten. The sequenced sample consisted of synovial fluid, either unsorted or a sorted T cell fraction (not recorded which). The TCR comes from a male donor with ankylosing spondylitis. J is TRBJ2-3 and V is TRBV7-2, with 7 positions matching TRBD1. CDR3 DNA: TGTGCCAGCAGCTTTAGAGGGGGCCCGCGCACAGATACGCAGTATTTT. The encoded protein is CASSFRGGPRTDTQYF.